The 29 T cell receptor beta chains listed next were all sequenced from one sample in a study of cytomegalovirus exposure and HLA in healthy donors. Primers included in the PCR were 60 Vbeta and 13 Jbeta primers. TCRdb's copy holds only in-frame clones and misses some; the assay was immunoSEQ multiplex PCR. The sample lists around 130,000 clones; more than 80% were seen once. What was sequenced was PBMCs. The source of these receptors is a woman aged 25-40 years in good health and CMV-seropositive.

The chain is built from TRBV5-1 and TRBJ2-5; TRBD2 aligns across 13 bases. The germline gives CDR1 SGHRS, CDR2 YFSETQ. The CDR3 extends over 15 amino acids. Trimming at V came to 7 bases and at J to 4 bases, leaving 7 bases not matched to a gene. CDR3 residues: CASGPLAGGPETQYF. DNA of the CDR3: TGCGCCAGCGGGCCACTAGCGGGGGGGCCAGAGACCCAGTACTTC.

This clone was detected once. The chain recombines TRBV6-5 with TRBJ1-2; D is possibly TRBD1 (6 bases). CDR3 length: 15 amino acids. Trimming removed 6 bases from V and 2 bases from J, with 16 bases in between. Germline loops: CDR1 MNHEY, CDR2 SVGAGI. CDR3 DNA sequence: TGTGCCAGCAGGCGAGCCTTCCAGGGGAACTATGGCTACACCTTC. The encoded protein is CASRRAFQGNYGYTF.

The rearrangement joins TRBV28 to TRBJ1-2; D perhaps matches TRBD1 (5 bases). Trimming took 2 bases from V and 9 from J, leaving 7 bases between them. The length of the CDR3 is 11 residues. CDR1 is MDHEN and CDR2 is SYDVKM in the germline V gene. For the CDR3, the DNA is TGTGCCAGCAGTTTAGGGGCGCGCTACACCTTC. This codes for CASSLGARYTF.

The DNA for the CDR3 is TGTGCCAGTAGTAACCCCCCGACAGGCGAGCCCCAGCATTTT. Amino acids: CASSNPPTGEPQHF. The chain links TRBV19 to TRBJ1-5; possible D gene TRBD1, 6 bases. The CDR3 contains 14 residues. The V and J ends lost 4 bases and 8 bases respectively, with 15 bases between them. Germline V gene sequence: CDR1 LNHDA, CDR2 SQIVND (reference sequence).

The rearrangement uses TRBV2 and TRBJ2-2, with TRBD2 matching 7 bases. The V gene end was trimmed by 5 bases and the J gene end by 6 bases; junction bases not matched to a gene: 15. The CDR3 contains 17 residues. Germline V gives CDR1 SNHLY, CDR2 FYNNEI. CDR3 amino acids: CASSPEGAGLHAGELFF. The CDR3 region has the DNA TGTGCCAGCAGTCCAGAAGGAGCGGGACTACACGCCGGGGAGCTGTTTTTT.

Written as DNA, the CDR3 is TGCGCCAGCAGCGCCGACAGGAGCTCCTACAATGAGCAGTTCTTC. Protein: CASSADRSSYNEQFF. The chain is built from TRBV5-1 and TRBJ2-1; a possible D gene is TRBD1 (6 bases). The CDR3 runs to 15 residues. Germline CDR1 SGHRS, CDR2 YFSETQ. V was cut by 4 bases and J by 0 bases, with 11 bases left in between.

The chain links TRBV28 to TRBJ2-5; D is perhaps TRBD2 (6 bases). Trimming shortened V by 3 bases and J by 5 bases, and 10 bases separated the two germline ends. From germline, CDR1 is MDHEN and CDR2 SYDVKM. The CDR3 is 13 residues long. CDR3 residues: CASSFGGAETQYF. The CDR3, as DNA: TGTGCCAGCAGTTTCGGAGGGGCGGAGACCCAGTACTTC.

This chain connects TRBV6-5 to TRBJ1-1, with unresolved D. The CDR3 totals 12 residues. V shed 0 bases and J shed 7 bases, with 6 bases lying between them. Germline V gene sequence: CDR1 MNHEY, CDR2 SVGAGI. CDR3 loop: CASSYSGSEAFF. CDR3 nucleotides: TGTGCCAGCAGTTACTCAGGGAGTGAAGCTTTCTTT.

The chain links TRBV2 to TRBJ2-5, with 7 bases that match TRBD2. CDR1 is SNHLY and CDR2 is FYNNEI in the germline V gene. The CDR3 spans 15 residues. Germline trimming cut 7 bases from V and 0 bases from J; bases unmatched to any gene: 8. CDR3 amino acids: CASNPGGGYQETQYF. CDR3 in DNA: TGTGCCAGCAACCCTGGCGGGGGTTACCAAGAGACCCAGTACTTC.

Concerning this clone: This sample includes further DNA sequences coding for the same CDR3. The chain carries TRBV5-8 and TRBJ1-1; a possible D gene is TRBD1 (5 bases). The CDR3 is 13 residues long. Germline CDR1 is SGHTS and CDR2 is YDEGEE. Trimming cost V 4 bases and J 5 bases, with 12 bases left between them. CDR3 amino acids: CASSPGGGTEAFF. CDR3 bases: TGTGCCAGCAGCCCGGGCGGGGGGACTGAAGCTTTCTTT.

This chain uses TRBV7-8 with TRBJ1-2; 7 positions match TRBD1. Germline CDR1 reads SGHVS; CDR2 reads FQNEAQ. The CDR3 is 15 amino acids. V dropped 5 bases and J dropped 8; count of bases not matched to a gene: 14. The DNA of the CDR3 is TGTGCCAGCAGCAGCATAACGGGACAGTATAACGGCTACACCTTC. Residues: CASSSITGQYNGYTF.

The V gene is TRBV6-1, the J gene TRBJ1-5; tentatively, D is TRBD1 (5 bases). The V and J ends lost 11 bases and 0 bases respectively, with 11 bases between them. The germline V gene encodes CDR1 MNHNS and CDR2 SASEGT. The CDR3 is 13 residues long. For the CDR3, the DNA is TGTGCCGGGGGAGGGAATAGCAATCAGCCCCAGCATTTT. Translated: CAGGGNSNQPQHF.

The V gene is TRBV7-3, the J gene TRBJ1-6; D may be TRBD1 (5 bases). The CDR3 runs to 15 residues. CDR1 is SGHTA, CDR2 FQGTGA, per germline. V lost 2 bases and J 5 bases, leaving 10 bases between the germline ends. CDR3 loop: CASSLYGGNNSPLHF. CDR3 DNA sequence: TGTGCCAGCAGCTTATACGGGGGGAATAATTCACCCCTCCACTTT.

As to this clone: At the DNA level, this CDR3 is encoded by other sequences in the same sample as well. CDR3 loop: CASSRGQNTEAFF. The CDR3 coding sequence is TGCGCCAGCAGCCGCGGACAGAACACTGAAGCTTTCTTT. The rearrangement uses TRBV4-1 and TRBJ1-1, with TRBD1 as a possible D gene (5 bases). There are 13 residues in the CDR3. With 4 bases removed from V and 1 base from J, the gap between germline ends came to 7 bases. Germline V CDR1 and CDR2: MGHRA, YSYEKL.

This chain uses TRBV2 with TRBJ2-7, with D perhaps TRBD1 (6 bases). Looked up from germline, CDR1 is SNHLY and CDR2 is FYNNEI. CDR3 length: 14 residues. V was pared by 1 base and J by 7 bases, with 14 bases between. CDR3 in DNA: TGTGCCAGCAGTGAAGAGGCGATAGGGGGTGAGCAGTACTTC. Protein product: CASSEEAIGGEQYF.

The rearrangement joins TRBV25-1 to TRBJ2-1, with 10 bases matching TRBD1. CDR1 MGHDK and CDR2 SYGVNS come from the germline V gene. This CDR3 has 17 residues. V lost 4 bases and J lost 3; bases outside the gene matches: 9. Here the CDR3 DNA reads TGTGCCAGCAGTGTCTCCAGCCGGGACAGGGGCTACAATGAGCAGTTCTTC. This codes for CASSVSSRDRGYNEQFF. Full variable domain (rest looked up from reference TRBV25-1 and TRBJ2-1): EADIYQTPRYLVIGTGKKITLECSQTMGHDKMYWYQQDPGMELHLIHYSYGVNSTEKGDLSSESTVSRIRTEHFPLTLESARPSHTSQYLCASSVSSRDRGYNEQFFGPGTRLTVL.

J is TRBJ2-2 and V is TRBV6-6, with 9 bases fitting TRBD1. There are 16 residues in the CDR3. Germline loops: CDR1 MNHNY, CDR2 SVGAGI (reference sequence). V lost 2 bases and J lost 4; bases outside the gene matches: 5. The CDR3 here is CASSYGTGLVTGELFF. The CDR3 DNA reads TGTGCCAGCAGTTACGGGACAGGGTTAGTCACCGGGGAGCTGTTTTTT.

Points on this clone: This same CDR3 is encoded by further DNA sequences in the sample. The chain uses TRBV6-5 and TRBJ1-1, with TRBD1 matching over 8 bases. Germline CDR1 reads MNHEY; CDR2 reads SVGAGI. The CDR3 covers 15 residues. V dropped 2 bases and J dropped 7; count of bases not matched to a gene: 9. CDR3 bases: TGTGCCAGCAGTTACGAACCTGGGACAGGTTTTGAAGCTTTCTTT. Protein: CASSYEPGTGFEAFF.

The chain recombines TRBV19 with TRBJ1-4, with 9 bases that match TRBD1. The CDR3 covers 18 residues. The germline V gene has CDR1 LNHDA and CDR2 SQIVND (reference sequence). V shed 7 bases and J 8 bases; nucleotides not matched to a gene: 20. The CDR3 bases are TGTGCCAGTACGGGACAGGGAAGAAGGCAGGTGAAAGGAGAAAAACTGTTTTTT. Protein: CASTGQGRRQVKGEKLFF.

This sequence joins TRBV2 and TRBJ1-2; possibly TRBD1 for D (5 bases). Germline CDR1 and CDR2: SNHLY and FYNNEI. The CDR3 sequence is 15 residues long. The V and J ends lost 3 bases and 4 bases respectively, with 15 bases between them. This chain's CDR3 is CASSEGRGFPYGYTF. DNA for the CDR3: TGTGCCAGCAGTGAGGGTCGGGGGTTCCCCTATGGCTACACCTTC. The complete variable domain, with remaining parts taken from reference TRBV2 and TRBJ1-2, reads EPEVTQTPSHQVTQMGQEVILRCVPISNHLYFYWYRQILGQKVEFLVSFYNNEISEKSEIFDDQFSVERPDGSNFTLKIRSTKLEDSAMYFCASSEGRGFPYGYTFGSGTRLTVV.

The CDR3 reads CASSLDMANNYGYTF. As DNA, the CDR3 is TGCGCCAGCAGCTTGGATATGGCAAATAACTATGGCTACACCTTC. The V gene is TRBV5-1, the J gene TRBJ1-2; no definite D call. Per the germline V gene, CDR1 is SGHRS and CDR2 is YFSETQ. V lost 0 bases, J lost 1 base, and 10 bases lay in between. This CDR3 region has 15 residues.

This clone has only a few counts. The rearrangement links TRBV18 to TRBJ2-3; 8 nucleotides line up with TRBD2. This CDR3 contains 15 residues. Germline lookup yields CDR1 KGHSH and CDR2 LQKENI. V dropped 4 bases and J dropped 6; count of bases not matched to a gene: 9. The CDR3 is CASSLSGLGVDTQYF. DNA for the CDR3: TGTGCCAGCTCACTATCGGGACTAGGGGTGGATACGCAGTATTTT.

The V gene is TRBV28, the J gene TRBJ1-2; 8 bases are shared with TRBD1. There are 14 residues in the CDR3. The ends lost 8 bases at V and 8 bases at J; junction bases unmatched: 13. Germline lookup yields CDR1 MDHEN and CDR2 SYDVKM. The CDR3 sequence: CASFPWGQDKGYTF. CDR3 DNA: TGTGCCAGCTTCCCTTGGGGACAGGACAAGGGCTACACCTTC.

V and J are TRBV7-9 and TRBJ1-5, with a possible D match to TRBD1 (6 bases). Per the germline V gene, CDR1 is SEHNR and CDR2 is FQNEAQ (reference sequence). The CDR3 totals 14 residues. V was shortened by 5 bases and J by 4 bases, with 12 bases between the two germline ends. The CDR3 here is CASSLGQGNQPQHF. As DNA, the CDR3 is TGTGCCAGCAGCCTGGGGCAGGGGAATCAGCCCCAGCATTTT.

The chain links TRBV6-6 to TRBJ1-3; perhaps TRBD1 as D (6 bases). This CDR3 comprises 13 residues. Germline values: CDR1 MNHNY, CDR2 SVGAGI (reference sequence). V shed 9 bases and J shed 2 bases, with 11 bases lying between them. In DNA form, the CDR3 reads TGTGCCAGTACACAGGGAACTGGAAACACCATATATTTT. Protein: CASTQGTGNTIYF.

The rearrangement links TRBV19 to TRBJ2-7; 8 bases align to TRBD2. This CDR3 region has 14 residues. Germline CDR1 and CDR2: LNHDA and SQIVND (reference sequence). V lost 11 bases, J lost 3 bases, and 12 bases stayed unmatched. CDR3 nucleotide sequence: TGTGCCTCCCTTAGTACTAGCGGATACTACGAGCAGTACTTC. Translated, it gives CASLSTSGYYEQYF.

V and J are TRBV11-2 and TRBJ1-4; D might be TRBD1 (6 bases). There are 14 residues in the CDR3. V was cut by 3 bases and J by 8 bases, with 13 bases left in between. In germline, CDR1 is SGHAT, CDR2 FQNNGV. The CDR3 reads CASSFAGGGEKLFF. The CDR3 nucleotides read TGTGCCAGCAGCTTTGCGGGGGGCGGGGAAAAACTGTTTTTT. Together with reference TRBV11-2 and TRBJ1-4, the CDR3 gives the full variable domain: EAGVAQSPRYKIIEKRQSVAFWCNPISGHATLYWYQQILGQGPKLLIQFQNNGVVDDSQLPKDRFSAERLKGVDSTLKIQPAKLEDSAVYLCASSFAGGGEKLFFGSGTQLSVL.

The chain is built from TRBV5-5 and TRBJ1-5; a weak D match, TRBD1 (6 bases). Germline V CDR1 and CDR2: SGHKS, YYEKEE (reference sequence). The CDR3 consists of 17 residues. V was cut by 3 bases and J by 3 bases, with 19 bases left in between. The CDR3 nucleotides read TGTGCCAGCAGCTATATGGGGGCAGGGATTTACAATCAGCCCCAGCATTTT. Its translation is CASSYMGAGIYNQPQHF.

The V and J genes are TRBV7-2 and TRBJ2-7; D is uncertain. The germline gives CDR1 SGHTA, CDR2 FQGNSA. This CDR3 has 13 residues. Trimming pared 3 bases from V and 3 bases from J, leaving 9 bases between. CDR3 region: CASSFPPFYEQYF. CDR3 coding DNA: TGTGCCAGCAGCTTCCCTCCTTTCTACGAGCAGTACTTC.